Sequencing of this TCR beta chain was carried out in a study of CD8 T cells in Susac syndrome (dated by TCRdb to about 2019). Regarding the research as a whole: Of the Susac syndrome patients who were sequenced, eight or nine were in clinical remission while five or six had clinically active disease. At blood withdrawal, Susac syndrome patients were either therapy-naive, taking corticosteroids (in some cases with IVIg as well), or taking IVIg alone. The study used repertoire sequencing to test whether antigen drove CD8+ T cell activation and differentiation in Susac syndrome. Points the paper makes about the study in general: The study acknowledged that relatively few individuals were included in the TCR sequencing and HLA analysis. In the CD4+ T cell repertoire of Susac syndrome patients, clonal expansion was not detected.

RNA was extracted with the RNeasy kit and about 0.5 to 1 ug was reverse transcribed using random hexamers. The immunoSEQ multiplex PCR assay, which covers 54 Vbeta and 13 Jbeta segments, was used to amplify TCR beta CDR3 regions. PCR amplification bias was corrected using a synthetic template baseline for primer optimization and computational correction. The published analysis was carried out like this. Only productive sequences were kept, with reads annotated to V, D and J genes according to IMGT and analyzed in immunoSEQ Analyzer. Clonality was computed as one minus Shannon entropy normalized by log2 of the number of productive unique sequences. For each patient and control, public and private clones were evaluated within the 100 most prevalent clones. Clones were defined as Susac-specific if absent from the healthy and MS cohorts, from around 1,000 published viral clones and from other ImmuneACCESS disease sequences. In-frame beta chains were kept once TCRdb had trimmed the public reads at Q25 with fastp and called clones with MiXCR. Rows merge per CDR3 protein into single entries with the most common DNA and genes. The V and J calls and clone size come from TCRdb's table, not from the authors' own analysis. For this sample there are some 180,000 distinct CDR3 sequences; roughly 94% appear just once. 0.095% to 0.1% of the sample belongs to the ten largest clones.

Comments on this clonotype: Its antigen is unknown. Nothing much larger sits one base from this clone, and base qualities are not available.

Spanning cysteine to phenylalanine, the CDR3 consists of 15 amino acids. CDR3 DNA is the only sequence kept; it has 45 bases, read in frame from the first base. V and J lose 6 bases and 0 bases, and a span of 12 bases separates them. Taken from the germline V gene, the CDR1 and CDR2 loops are MNHEY and SVGEGT. High-throughput TCR beta sequencing profiled peripheral blood CD8+ and CD4+ T cells from healthy donors, Susac syndrome patients and multiple sclerosis patients. Susac syndrome patients met recently defined diagnostic criteria for definite or probable disease. Bulk CD8+ and CD4+ T cells were purified by magnetic negative isolation, while CD8+ TEMRA cells were enriched using FACS. Blood was drawn into EDTA tubes, processed within 24 hours, and PBMCs were isolated by density gradient centrifugation. PBMCs intended for TCR sequencing were cryopreserved in liquid nitrogen and thawed later in a water bath at 37 degrees C. A purity of at least 90% was achieved for sorted or isolated CD4+, CD8+ and CD8+ TEMRA cells.

The sequenced sample consisted of CD4+ T cells from PBMCs. This TCR was sampled from a human donor with Susac syndrome. The V gene is TRBV6-2 or TRBV6-3 and the J gene is TRBJ1-5; there is no confident call for the D gene. The CDR3: CASSHRRYSNQPQHF. The sequenced DNA is TGTGCCAGCAGCCACCGACGGTATAGCAATCAGCCCCAGCATTTT.